This note documents a single T cell receptor (beta chain) sequence. The antigen is undetermined. This entry comes from a study of PD-1 blockade in mismatch repair-deficient tumors. About the research overall: Patients had about a dozen mismatch repair-deficient cancer types and were previously treated and progressing.

All patients were mismatch repair deficient, assessed by either PCR or immunohistochemistry. V shed 3 bases, J shed 0 bases, and the junction held 1 base outside the gene matches. The CDR3 has 14 residues. Per germline, CDR1 SGHTA and CDR2 FQGNSA. Sequenced by immunoSEQ multiplex PCR; TCRdb stores in-frame clones only, minus some. This table has around 52,000 clones, over 70% appearing once. Study findings and constraints: After pembrolizumab, tumor-resident clones rose rapidly, then generally contracted before radiologic responses.

Sequenced material: peripheral blood, taken roughly 21 weeks after starting pembrolizumab. This TCR derives from an adult with mismatch repair-deficient cancer. The rearrangement links TRBV7-2 to TRBJ2-7; 8 bases agree with TRBD1. CDR3 residues: CASSFTGGSYEQYF. The CDR3 DNA reads TGTGCCAGCAGCTTTACAGGGGGCTCCTACGAGCAGTACTTC.